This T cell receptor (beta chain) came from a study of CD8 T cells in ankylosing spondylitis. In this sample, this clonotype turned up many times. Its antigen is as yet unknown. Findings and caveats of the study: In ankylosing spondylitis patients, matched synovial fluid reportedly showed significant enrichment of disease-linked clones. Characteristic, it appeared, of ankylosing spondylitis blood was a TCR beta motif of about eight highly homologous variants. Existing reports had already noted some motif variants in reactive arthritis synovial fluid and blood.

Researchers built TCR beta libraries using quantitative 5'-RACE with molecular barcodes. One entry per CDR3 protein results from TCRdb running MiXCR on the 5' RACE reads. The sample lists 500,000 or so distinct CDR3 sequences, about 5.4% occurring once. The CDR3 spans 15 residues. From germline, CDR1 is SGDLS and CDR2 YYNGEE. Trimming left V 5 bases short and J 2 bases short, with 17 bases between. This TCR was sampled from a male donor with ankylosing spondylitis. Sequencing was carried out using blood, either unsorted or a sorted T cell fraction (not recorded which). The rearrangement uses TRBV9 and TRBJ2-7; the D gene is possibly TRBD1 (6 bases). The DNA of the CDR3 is TGTGCCAGCAGTACAATGGACAGTAAACCCTACGAGCAGTACTTC. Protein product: CASSTMDSKPYEQYF.